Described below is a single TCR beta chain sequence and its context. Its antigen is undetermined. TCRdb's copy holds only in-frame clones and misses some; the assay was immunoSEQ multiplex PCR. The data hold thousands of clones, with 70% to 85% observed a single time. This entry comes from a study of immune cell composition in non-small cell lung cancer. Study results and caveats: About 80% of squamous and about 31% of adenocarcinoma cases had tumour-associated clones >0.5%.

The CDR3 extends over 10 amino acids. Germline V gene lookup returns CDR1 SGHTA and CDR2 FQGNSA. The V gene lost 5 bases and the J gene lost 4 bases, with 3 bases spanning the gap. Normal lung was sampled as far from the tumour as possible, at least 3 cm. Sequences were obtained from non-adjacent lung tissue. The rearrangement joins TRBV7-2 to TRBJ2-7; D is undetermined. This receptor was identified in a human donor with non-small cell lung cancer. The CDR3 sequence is CASSLYEQYF. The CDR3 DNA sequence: TGTGCCAGCAGCCTATACGAGCAGTACTTC.